This TCR beta chain was recovered during a study of CXCR3-negative and CXCR3-positive naive CD8 T cells. Findings and limits, study-wide: In CXCR3-positive naive cells, the TRB CDR3s were more hydrophobic than in CXCR3-negative naive cells.

UMI-labeled 5' RACE TRB cDNA libraries were prepared from the cells. Following a re-call of the 5' RACE reads, TCRdb has one entry per CDR3 protein and lacks DNA. This sample's table reports some 150,000 distinct CDR3 sequences. The CDR3 is 17 amino acids. Germline values: CDR1 MDHEN, CDR2 SYDVKM. With respect to this clonotype: Its antigen is not known.

The specimen sequenced was naive CXCR3+ CD8+ T cells from blood. Subset in this sample: CD45RO-CCR7+CD27+CD95- naive CD8+ T cells expressing CXCR3 (TNR3+). This chain connects TRBV28 to TRBJ2-3; TCRdb's D call, TRBD1, is unchecked because there is no DNA. The receptor was isolated from a human donor in good health. Some clones in this sample may be carry-over from other donors' samples. CDR3 amino acids: CASSLFVGDGGTDTQYF.